The rows below give T cell receptor beta chains drawn from one sample of a study of monozygotic twins with inflammatory bowel disease. TCRdb re-called the 5' RACE reads; one entry per CDR3 protein, DNA not given. This repertoire includes roughly 330,000 distinct CDR3 sequences. The sample was blood. These receptors came from a human donor with ulcerative colitis or Crohn's disease, or a healthy co-twin of an affected twin (not recorded which). Both conserved end residues are part of each CDR3.

j_gene | v_gene | CDR3aa
TRBJ1-6 | TRBV6-6 | CASSYSGSQGPLHF
TRBJ1-2 | TRBV3-1 | CASSQGTGAYGYTF
TRBJ2-5 | TRBV5-1 | CASSLGLAAYQETQYF
TRBJ2-7 | TRBV10-3 | CAIEGREADYEQYF
TRBJ2-1 | TRBV20-1 | CSAPSSYNEQFF
TRBJ2-7 | TRBV20-1 | CSASPPDRQGYEQYF
TRBJ2-3 | TRBV29-1 | CSAATGTDTQYF
TRBJ1-3 | TRBV28 | CASGETGNTIYF
TRBJ2-2 | TRBV7-6 | CASSLWEDGELFF
TRBJ2-5 | TRBV5-4 | CASSLVSGETQYF
TRBJ1-5 | TRBV20-1 | CSATPVTGVVGNQPQHF
TRBJ2-3 | TRBV10-3 | CATLPTSGRAGTQYF
TRBJ2-6 | TRBV28 | CASSPERTARSGANVLTF
TRBJ1-3 | TRBV11-2 | CASSQPVGNTIYF
TRBJ2-1 | TRBV6-4 | CASSATGEAINEQFF
TRBJ1-1 | TRBV2 | CASSEAQGGGGTEAFF
TRBJ2-1 | TRBV5-1 | CATAAWPSEDEQFF
TRBJ2-2 | TRBV3-1 | CASSQDGILSGELFF
TRBJ2-4 | TRBV20-1 | CSARPEGGYGIQYF
TRBJ1-1 | TRBV20-1 | CSARELARGRRNTEAFF
TRBJ2-3 | TRBV5-1 | CASSLAEGVDTQYF
TRBJ2-2 | TRBV11-1 | CASSPGLARIGELFF
TRBJ2-2 | TRBV5-4 | CASSSQGYGGELFF
TRBJ2-2 | TRBV7-2 | CASSSNQGFGELFF
TRBJ1-2 | TRBV5-6 | CASSWWTGLTNYGYTF
TRBJ2-1 | TRBV30 | CAWSRGQVDEQFF
TRBJ2-6 | TRBV10-3 | CAIGLAGPSGANVLTF
TRBJ2-7 | TRBV27 | CASSLTSSLTYEQYF
TRBJ1-4 | TRBV6-1 | CASSEAAPGAYATNEKLFF
TRBJ2-7 | TRBV29-1 | CSVDIAGRRSEQYF
TRBJ2-1 | TRBV21-1 | CASSHLGLVSYNEQFF
TRBJ2-1 | TRBV28 | CASSLLSLRPEQFF
TRBJ2-3 | TRBV5-4 | CASSPGVSRLKTDTQYF
TRBJ2-3 | TRBV2 | CASSEAVTIFEGQYF
TRBJ2-3 | TRBV5-4 | CASSLDQSGTQYF